This TCR beta chain stems from a study of glioma-infiltrating T cells after dendritic cell vaccination (TCRdb year 2016). Describing the broader study: The cohort included 15 or so glioblastoma patients drawn from Phase I and II dendritic cell vaccination trials, of whom 9 were newly diagnosed and 6 had recurrent disease. To make the vaccine, monocyte-derived dendritic cells were cultured for 7 to 8 days with IL-4 and GM-CSF and then pulsed overnight with autologous tumor lysate. Each patient got three intradermal injections of the dendritic cell vaccine, spaced at biweekly intervals, in the arm below the axilla. Survival after dendritic cell vaccination was correlated with TCR sequencing metrics such as TIL content and the overlap between tumor and blood repertoires. Autologous tumor lysate-pulsed dendritic cell vaccination was administered to the patients between about 2003 and 2013. In glioblastoma patients vaccinated with dendritic cells, deep sequencing of TCR beta CDR3 regions served to measure the amount of tumor-infiltrating lymphocytes and to compare repertoires between tumor and blood.

Summary of the overall study and its limitations: The TCR overlap response model with three groups was called speculative and said to need prospective validation. After dendritic cell vaccination, a higher estimated pretreatment TIL content predicted longer time to progression and longer overall survival. The cohort was small and heterogeneous, and full blood and tumor sets were available for few patients, with initial-recurrent tumor pairs available for even fewer patients. No direct relationship between TCR clonality and survival was found, suggesting that a diverse polyclonal response may matter.

The sample's time point, from its label and the paper: after dendritic cell vaccination, including at tumor progression/relapse. To be selected, patients needed enough residual fresh-frozen tumor tissue and more than two years of available survival data. Molecular status otherwise varied across the glioblastoma patients, but none of them carried an isocitrate dehydrogenase mutation. PBMC were collected before vaccination, two weeks after the third vaccination, and at tumor progression if progression occurred. Genomic DNA was extracted with the Qiagen DNeasy Blood extraction Kit. TCRB CDR3 regions were amplified from approximately 2 ug genomic DNA, or all available DNA if less, using the immunoSEQ assay. Multiplex PCR used 60 forward primers for TCR V beta segments and 13 reverse primers for J beta segments. Synthetic control templates were spiked into each sample at limiting dilution to estimate reads per starting template. Reads of 87 bp were generated by sequencing on the Illumina HiSeq System. In the paper's pipeline: PCR and sequencing errors were removed by merging closely related sequences with a nearest neighbor algorithm. TCR overlap was measured as the percentage of unique tumor TCR beta sequences also present in the same patient's peripheral blood. In TCRdb, the immuneACCESS table is reduced to in-frame sequences with V and J assigned. These tables do not hold every clone; where another copy was compared, an unresolved V gene accounts for under half, and the others remain unexplained. D and trimming were read from the DNA, whereas the V and J calls and clone size are those reported in that table. Recorded for this sample are 91,000 or so clones; around 80% of them occurred a single time. About 5% of the sample rests with the top ten.

As for this clone: The specificity of this receptor is unknown. Per-base quality was not reported, and no clone a single base away is much larger than it.

The CDR3 contains 15 residues, cysteine and phenylalanine counted. This entry keeps only the CDR3 DNA: 45 bases, framed from base 1. In this chain, TRBV1 is recombined with TRBJ1-5. TRBV1 is a pseudogene. This receptor was obtained from a human donor with glioblastoma. Specimen: blood, collected after dendritic cell vaccination. The CDR3 amino acid sequence is: CTSSQASRRNQPQHF. The DNA reads TGCACCAGCAGCCAAGCTAGCAGAAGGAATCAGCCCCAGCATTTT.